Listed here is a single T cell receptor beta chain. The antigen is unknown. Measured with immunoSEQ multiplex PCR; TCRdb has only the in-frame clones, and not every one. The sample lists under 150,000 clones, 85% to 90% occurring once. The entry originates in a study of OX40 agonist ivuxolimab in advanced cancers. Study-level information: At 0.01 to 10 mg/kg, ivuxolimab was administered intravenously to patients every 2 weeks. Whole-study findings and limits: CD4+ and CD8+ blood T cells expanded clonally by week 6 at 0.1 to 3.0 mg/kg. No determination was made of the antigen specificity of the expanded peripheral T cells.

The sequences come from CD4+ or CD8+ T cells sorted from blood, collected in a trial of the OX40 agonist ivuxolimab. This clonotype was sampled from an adult with an advanced solid tumor such as melanoma, head and neck, liver or kidney cancer.

Written as DNA, the CDR3 is TGTGCCAGTCTGCGAGGGACATCCCGCACAGATACGCAGTATTTT. It specifies CASLRGTSRTDTQYF. This chain connects TRBV6-5 to TRBJ2-3, with a tentative D call TRBD1 (6 bases). The V end was cut by 9 bases, the J end by 1 base, with 17 bases between. This CDR3 region has 15 residues. Germline V gene data show CDR1 as MNHEY and CDR2 as SVGAGI.